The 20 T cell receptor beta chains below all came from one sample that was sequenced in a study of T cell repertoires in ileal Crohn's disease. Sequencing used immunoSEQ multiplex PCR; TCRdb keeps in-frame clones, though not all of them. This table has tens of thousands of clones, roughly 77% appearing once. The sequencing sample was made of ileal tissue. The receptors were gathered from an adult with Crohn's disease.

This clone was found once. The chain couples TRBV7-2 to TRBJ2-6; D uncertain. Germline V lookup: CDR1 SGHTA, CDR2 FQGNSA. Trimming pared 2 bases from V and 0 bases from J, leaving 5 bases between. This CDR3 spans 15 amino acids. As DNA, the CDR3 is TGTGCCAGCAGCTTACGAGTCTCTGGGGCCAACGTCCTGACTTTC. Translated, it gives CASSLRVSGANVLTF.

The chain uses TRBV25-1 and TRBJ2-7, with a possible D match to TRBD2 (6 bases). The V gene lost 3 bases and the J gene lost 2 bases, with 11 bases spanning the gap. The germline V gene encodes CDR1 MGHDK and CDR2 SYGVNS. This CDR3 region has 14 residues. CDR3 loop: CASSEAGLTYEQYF. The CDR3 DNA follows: TGTGCCAGCAGTGAGGCGGGGCTTACCTACGAGCAGTACTTC.

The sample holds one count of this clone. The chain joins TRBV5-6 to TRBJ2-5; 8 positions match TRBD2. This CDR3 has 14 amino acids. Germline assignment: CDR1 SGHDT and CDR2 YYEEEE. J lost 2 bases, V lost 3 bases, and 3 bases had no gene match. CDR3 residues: CASSSTGGQETQYF. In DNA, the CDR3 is TGTGCCAGCAGCTCTACGGGGGGGCAAGAGACCCAGTACTTC.

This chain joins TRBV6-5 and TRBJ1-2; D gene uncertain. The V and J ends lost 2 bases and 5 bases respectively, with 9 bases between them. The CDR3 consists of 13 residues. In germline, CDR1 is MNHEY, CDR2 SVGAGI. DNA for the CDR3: TGTGCCAGCAGTTACGGAGGTTTTTATGGCTACACCTTC. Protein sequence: CASSYGGFYGYTF.

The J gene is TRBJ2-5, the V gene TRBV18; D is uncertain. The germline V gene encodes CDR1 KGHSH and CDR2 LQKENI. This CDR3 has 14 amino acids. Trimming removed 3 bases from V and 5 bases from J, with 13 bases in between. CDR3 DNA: TGTGCCAGCTCACCGCTGGTTGAGTCGGAGACCCAGTACTTC. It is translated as CASSPLVESETQYF.

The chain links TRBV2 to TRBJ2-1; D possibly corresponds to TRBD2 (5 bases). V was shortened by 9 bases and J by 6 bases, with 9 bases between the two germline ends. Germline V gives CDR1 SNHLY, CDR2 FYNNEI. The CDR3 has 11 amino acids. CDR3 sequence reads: CARGRGNEQFF. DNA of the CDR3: TGTGCCAGGGGTCGGGGCAATGAGCAGTTCTTC. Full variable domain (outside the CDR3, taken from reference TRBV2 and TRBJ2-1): EPEVTQTPSHQVTQMGQEVILRCVPISNHLYFYWYRQILGQKVEFLVSFYNNEISEKSEIFDDQFSVERPDGSNFTLKIRSTKLEDSAMYFCARGRGNEQFFGPGTRLTVL.

The DNA of the CDR3 is TGTGCCAGCAGCGTAGGAGGTAGCATTAATGAAAAACTGTTTTTT. It translates to CASSVGGSINEKLFF. V is TRBV9 and J is TRBJ1-4; no firm D call. This CDR3 region has 15 residues. Germline lookup yields CDR1 SGDLS and CDR2 YYNGEE. The V and J ends lost 0 bases and 4 bases respectively, with 10 bases between them.

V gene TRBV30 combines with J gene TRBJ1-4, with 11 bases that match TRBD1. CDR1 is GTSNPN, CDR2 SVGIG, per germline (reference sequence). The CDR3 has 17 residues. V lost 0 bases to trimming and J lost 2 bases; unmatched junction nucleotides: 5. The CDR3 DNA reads TGTGCCTGGAGTGTAGGACAGGGGGCACTGACTAATGAAAAACTGTTTTTT. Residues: CAWSVGQGALTNEKLFF.

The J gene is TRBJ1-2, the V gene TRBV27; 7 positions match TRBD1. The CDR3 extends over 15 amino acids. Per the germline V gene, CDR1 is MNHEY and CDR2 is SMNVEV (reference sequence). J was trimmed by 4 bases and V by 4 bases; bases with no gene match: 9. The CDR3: CASSYSPTGFYGYTF. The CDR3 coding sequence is TGTGCCAGCAGTTATTCCCCGACAGGGTTCTATGGCTACACCTTC.

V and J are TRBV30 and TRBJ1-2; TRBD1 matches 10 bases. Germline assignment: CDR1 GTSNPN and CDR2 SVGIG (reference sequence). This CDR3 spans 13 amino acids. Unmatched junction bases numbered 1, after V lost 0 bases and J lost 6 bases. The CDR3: CAWSVGTGDGYTF. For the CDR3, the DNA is TGTGCCTGGAGTGTAGGGACAGGGGATGGCTACACCTTC.

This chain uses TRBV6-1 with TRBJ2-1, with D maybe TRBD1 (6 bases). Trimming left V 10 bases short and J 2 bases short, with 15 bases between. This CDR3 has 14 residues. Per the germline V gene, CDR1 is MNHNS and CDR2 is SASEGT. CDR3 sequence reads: CATWGTPTYNEQFF. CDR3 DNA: TGTGCCACATGGGGGACACCGACCTACAATGAGCAGTTCTTC.

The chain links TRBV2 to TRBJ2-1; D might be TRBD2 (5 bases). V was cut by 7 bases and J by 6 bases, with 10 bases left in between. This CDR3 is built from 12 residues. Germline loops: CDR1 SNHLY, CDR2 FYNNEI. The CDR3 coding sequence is TGTGCCAGCAATCTAGCTTCCAATGAGCAGTTCTTC. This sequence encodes CASNLASNEQFF. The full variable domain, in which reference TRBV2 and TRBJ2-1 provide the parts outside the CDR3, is EPEVTQTPSHQVTQMGQEVILRCVPISNHLYFYWYRQILGQKVEFLVSFYNNEISEKSEIFDDQFSVERPDGSNFTLKIRSTKLEDSAMYFCASNLASNEQFFGPGTRLTVL.

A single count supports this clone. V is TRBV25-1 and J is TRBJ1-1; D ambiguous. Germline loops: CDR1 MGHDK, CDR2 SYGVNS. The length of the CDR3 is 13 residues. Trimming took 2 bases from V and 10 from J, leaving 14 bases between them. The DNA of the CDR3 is TGTGCCAGCAGTGAAGCCGACAAAATAGGAGCTTTCTTT. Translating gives CASSEADKIGAFF.

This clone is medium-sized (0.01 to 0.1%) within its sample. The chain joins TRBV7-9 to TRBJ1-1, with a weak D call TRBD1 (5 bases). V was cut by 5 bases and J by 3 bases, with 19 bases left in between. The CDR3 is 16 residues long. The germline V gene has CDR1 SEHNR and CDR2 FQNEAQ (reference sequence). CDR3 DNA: TGTGCCAGCAGCCATTACTCACAGGCCACGGACACTGAAGCTTTCTTT. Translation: CASSHYSQATDTEAFF.

CDR3 sequence reads: CASSEGTGASGQPQHF. The CDR3 nucleotides read TGTGCCAGCAGCGAGGGGACAGGTGCCTCAGGTCAGCCCCAGCATTTT. The genes are TRBV7-9 and TRBJ1-5; the match to TRBD1 covers 8 bases. The CDR3 covers 16 residues. CDR1 and CDR2 (germline): SEHNR, FQNEAQ (reference sequence). The J segment lost 6 bases and the V segment lost 5 bases, leaving 12 bases of the junction unmatched.

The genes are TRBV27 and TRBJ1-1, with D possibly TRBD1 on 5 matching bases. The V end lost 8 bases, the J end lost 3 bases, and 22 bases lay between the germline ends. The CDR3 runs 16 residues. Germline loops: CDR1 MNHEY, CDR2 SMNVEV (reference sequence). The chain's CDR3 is CASRGRGYLRDTEAFF. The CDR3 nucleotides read TGTGCCAGCCGAGGGAGGGGATACTTACGGGACACTGAAGCTTTCTTT.

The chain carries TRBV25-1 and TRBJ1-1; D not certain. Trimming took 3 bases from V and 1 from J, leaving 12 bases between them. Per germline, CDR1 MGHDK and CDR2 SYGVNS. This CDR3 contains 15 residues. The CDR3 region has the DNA TGTGCCAGCAGTGAGGGAGGGAAAGGGAACACTGAAGCTTTCTTT. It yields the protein CASSEGGKGNTEAFF.

In DNA form, the CDR3 reads TGTGCCAGCAGTTTAGTAGCAGGGGGCTCAGCTTTCTTT. Translating gives CASSLVAGGSAFF. The rearrangement links TRBV27 to TRBJ1-1; 8 nucleotides agree with TRBD1. The CDR3 length is 13 residues. Germline trimming cut 2 bases from V and 10 bases from J; bases unmatched to any gene: 6. From germline, CDR1 is MNHEY and CDR2 SMNVEV (reference sequence).

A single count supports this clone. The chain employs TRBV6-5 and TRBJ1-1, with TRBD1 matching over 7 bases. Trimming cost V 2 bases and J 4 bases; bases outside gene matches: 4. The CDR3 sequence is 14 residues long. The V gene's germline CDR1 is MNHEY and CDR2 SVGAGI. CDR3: CASSYGSGGTEAFF. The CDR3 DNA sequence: TGTGCCAGCAGTTACGGGTCAGGGGGCACTGAAGCTTTCTTT.

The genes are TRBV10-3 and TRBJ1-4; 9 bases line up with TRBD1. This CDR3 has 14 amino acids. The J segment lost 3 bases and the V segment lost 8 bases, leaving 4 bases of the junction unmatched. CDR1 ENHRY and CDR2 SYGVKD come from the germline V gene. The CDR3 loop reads CAIGRTGANEKLFF. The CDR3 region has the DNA TGTGCCATCGGAAGGACAGGGGCTAATGAAAAACTGTTTTTT.